This entry lists 9 T cell receptor beta chains sequenced from one sample in a study of blood T cell repertoires in COVID-19. Clones were sequenced by immunoSEQ multiplex PCR, and TCRdb holds only the in-frame ones, with some missing. In the table there are more than 200,000 clones, around 87% of which are singletons. Source material: peripheral blood. Every receptor here comes from a woman in her sixties with COVID-19, enrolled during active disease.

This chain's CDR3 is CASSQNRDNYGYTF. The CDR3 DNA sequence: TGCGCCAGCAGCCAAAACAGGGACAACTATGGCTACACCTTC. The chain recombines TRBV4-3 with TRBJ1-2, with a weak D call TRBD1 (6 bases). The germline V gene encodes CDR1 LGHNA and CDR2 YSLEER. V was clipped by 2 bases and J by 2 bases, with 9 bases between them. This CDR3 region has 14 residues.

The V and J genes are TRBV5-4 and TRBJ2-1, with D possibly TRBD2 on 6 matching bases. CDR3 length: 15 amino acids. V lost 0 bases, J lost 4 bases, and 11 bases lay in between. In germline, CDR1 is SGHNT, CDR2 YYREEE (reference sequence). CDR3 bases: TGTGCCAGCAGCTTGGGACTAGACGAATACAATGAGCAGTTCTTC. It encodes CASSLGLDEYNEQFF.

This chain links TRBV2 with TRBJ2-1; 9 bases fit TRBD2. Germline V gene data show CDR1 as SNHLY and CDR2 as FYNNEI. CDR3 size: 13 residues. After removal of 4 bases from V and 11 bases from J, the junction contained 6 bases not matched to a gene. The CDR3 region has the DNA TGTGCCAGCAGTGGGGTAAGCGGGGGGAAGCAGTTCTTC. This gives the protein CASSGVSGGKQFF.

This chain joins TRBV2 and TRBJ2-5; D is undetermined. Germline lookup yields CDR1 SNHLY and CDR2 FYNNEI. Between the trimmed V and J ends, which lost 5 bases and 1 base, there was a span of 5 bases. This CDR3 region has 12 residues. The CDR3, as DNA: TGTGCCAGCAGTATCCGCCAAGAGACCCAGTACTTC. It encodes CASSIRQETQYF.

The V gene is TRBV19, the J gene TRBJ1-4, with D hard to call. Germline CDR1 reads LNHDA; CDR2 reads SQIVND (reference sequence). Trimming left V 4 bases short and J 4 bases short, with 10 bases between. The CDR3 covers 14 residues. For the CDR3, the DNA is TGTGCCAGTAGTAAGGCAGGCCTTAATGAAAAACTGTTTTTT. Its protein product is CASSKAGLNEKLFF.

The CDR3 DNA sequence: TGCAGCGTGGAGAGGACAGGAGATACTAACTATGGCTACACCTTC. Amino acid sequence: CSVERTGDTNYGYTF. This sequence joins TRBV29-1 and TRBJ1-2; 7 bases map to TRBD1. This CDR3 region has 15 residues. V gave up 6 bases and J gave up 0 bases; unmatched junction bases: 10. Germline-derived CDR1 and CDR2 are SQVTM and ANQGSEA.

This chain joins TRBV7-8 and TRBJ2-2; 8 bases match TRBD2. V gave up 5 bases and J gave up 3 bases; unmatched junction bases: 5. Germline V gene lookup returns CDR1 SGHVS and CDR2 FQNEAQ. CDR3 length: 15 residues. The CDR3 bases are TGTGCCAGCAGCCCAACAGCGGGGGACACCGGGGAGCTGTTTTTT. Its translation is CASSPTAGDTGELFF.

This clone was counted a few times. The chain couples TRBV13 to TRBJ1-1; D remains unclear. There are 13 residues in the CDR3. Looked up from germline, CDR1 is PRHDT and CDR2 is FYEKMQ (reference sequence). V lost 10 bases and J 4 bases, leaving 16 bases between the germline ends. As DNA, the CDR3 is TGTGCCACCTTAAACGGGGTGGTCACTGAAGCTTTCTTT. The encoded protein is CATLNGVVTEAFF.

The V gene is TRBV15, the J gene TRBJ1-5; perhaps TRBD1 as D (5 bases). Germline lookup yields CDR1 LNHNV and CDR2 YYDKDF (reference sequence). The CDR3 has 15 residues. V was cut by 0 bases and J by 4 bases, with 10 bases left in between. CDR3 loop: CATSRDDSPNQPQHF. Written as DNA, the CDR3 is TGTGCCACCAGCAGAGACGACAGTCCTAATCAGCCCCAGCATTTT.